Listed below are T cell receptor beta chains from one sample, sequenced in a study of T-cell reconstitution after alpha-beta-depleted transplantation in children. TCRdb reanalysed the PCR reads using MiXCR and keeps one entry per CDR3 protein. The table has approximately 220,000 distinct CDR3 sequences, over 15% seen once. This specimen was PBMCs, mostly from graft donor cells, taken 360 days after TCRalphabeta/CD19-depleted stem cell transplant. These receptors were taken from a male patient between 2 and 9 years old who had a stem cell transplant for acute lymphoblastic leukemia, so the T cells may come from the graft donor. Each CDR3 is given with its conserved first and last residue. Fields, in order: J gene, D gene, clone size, V gene, CDR3 protein, CDR3 DNA. D genes are given only for firm matches. Rows may omit the clone size; those that give it use once, few, many or a size class.

J: TRBJ2-2
D: TRBD1
size: many
V: TRBV20-1
CDR3: CSARGTGSTGELFF
DNA: TGCAGTGCGCGCGGGACAGGATCCACCGGGGAGCTGTTTTTT

J: TRBJ2-7
D: NA
size: NA
V: TRBV5-6
CDR3: CASGHGPNNYEQYF
DNA: TGTGCCAGCGGCCACGGGCCTAATAACTACGAGCAGTACTTC

J: TRBJ2-3
D: NA
size: NA
V: TRBV27
CDR3: CASSLYLAPSTDTQYF
DNA: TGTGCCAGCAGTTTATATCTGGCCCCTAGCACAGATACGCAGTATTTT

J: TRBJ2-6
D: NA
size: NA
V: TRBV12-3/TRBV12-4
CDR3: CASSLGANVLTF
DNA: TGTGCCAGCAGCCTGGGGGCCAACGTCCTGACTTTC

J: TRBJ1-3
D: NA
size: NA
V: TRBV4-1
CDR3: CASSLLWGSGNTIYF
DNA: TGCGCCAGCAGCCTTCTCTGGGGTTCTGGAAACACCATATATTTT

J: TRBJ1-1
D: NA
size: NA
V: TRBV20-1
CDR3: CSARDRGPGWNTEAFF
DNA: TGCAGTGCTAGAGATCGGGGCCCGGGATGGAACACTGAAGCTTTCTTT

J: TRBJ2-2
D: TRBD2
size: NA
V: TRBV2
CDR3: CASSTPRSGRGPGGELFF
DNA: TGTGCCAGCAGCACCCCTCGGAGCGGGAGGGGGCCTGGCGGGGAGCTGTTTTTT

J: TRBJ1-2
D: NA
size: NA
V: TRBV7-9
CDR3: CASSFDDFGYTF
DNA: TGTGCCAGCAGCTTCGACGATTTTGGCTACACCTTC

J: TRBJ2-7
D: NA
size: few
V: TRBV6-6
CDR3: CASSLDWGGEQYF
DNA: TGTGCCAGCAGTCTCGACTGGGGTGGAGAGCAGTACTTC

J: TRBJ2-1
D: TRBD2
size: many
V: TRBV11-2
CDR3: CASSFVSSSGNNEQFF
DNA: TGTGCCAGCAGCTTCGTATCTTCTAGCGGAAACAATGAGCAGTTCTTC

J: TRBJ2-2
D: NA
size: NA
V: TRBV4-3
CDR3: CASSQEGGRQARNTGELFF
DNA: TGCGCCAGCAGCCAAGAGGGTGGCCGACAGGCCCGCAACACCGGGGAGCTGTTTTTT

J: TRBJ2-3
D: NA
size: few
V: TRBV2
CDR3: CAQSSTDTQYF
DNA: TGTGCGCAGTCTAGCACAGATACGCAGTATTTT

J: TRBJ2-1
D: TRBD1
size: NA
V: TRBV4-3
CDR3: CASSQAGTGGNEQFF
DNA: TGCGCCAGCAGCCAAGCCGGGACAGGGGGCAATGAGCAGTTCTTC

J: TRBJ2-5
D: NA
size: NA
V: TRBV4-3
CDR3: CASSHSLGQDQETQYF
DNA: TGCGCCAGCAGCCACTCCTTAGGGCAGGACCAAGAGACCCAGTACTTC

J: TRBJ2-1
D: TRBD2
size: few
V: TRBV5-6
CDR3: CASSPLRGGSSYNEQFF
DNA: TGTGCCAGCAGCCCCCTCAGAGGCGGGAGCTCCTACAATGAGCAGTTCTTC

J: TRBJ1-4
D: NA
size: NA
V: TRBV29-1
CDR3: CSVEGGAGVEKLFF
DNA: TGCAGCGTTGAGGGGGGGGCCGGGGTTGAAAAACTGTTTTTT

J: TRBJ1-2
D: NA
size: few
V: TRBV10-2
CDR3: CASSDEADYGYTF
DNA: TGCGCCAGCAGTGACGAGGCCGACTATGGCTACACCTTC

J: TRBJ2-1
D: TRBD1
size: few
V: TRBV15
CDR3: CATSKTGSVEQFF
DNA: TGTGCCACCAGCAAGACAGGGTCGGTTGAGCAGTTCTTC

J: TRBJ2-5
D: NA
size: few
V: TRBV4-3
CDR3: CASSHQQGNQETQYF
DNA: TGCGCCAGCAGCCATCAGCAGGGAAACCAAGAGACCCAGTACTTC

J: TRBJ2-5
D: TRBD1
size: few
V: TRBV5-1
CDR3: CASSVGQVTGETQYF
DNA: TGCGCCAGCAGCGTGGGACAGGTCACTGGGGAGACCCAGTACTTC